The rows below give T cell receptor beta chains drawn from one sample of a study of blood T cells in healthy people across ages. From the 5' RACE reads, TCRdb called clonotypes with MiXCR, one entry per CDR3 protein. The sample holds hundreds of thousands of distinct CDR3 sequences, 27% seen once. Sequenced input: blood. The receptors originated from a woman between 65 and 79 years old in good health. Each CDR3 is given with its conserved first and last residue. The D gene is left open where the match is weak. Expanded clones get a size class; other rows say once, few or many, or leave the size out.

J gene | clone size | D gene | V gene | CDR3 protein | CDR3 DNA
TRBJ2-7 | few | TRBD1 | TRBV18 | CASSAGTGSYYEQYF | TGTGCCAGCTCGGCCGGGACAGGGTCATACTACGAGCAGTACTTC
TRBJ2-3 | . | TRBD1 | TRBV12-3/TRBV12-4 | CASSRTGGDTQYF | TGTGCCAGCAGTAGAACAGGGGGAGATACGCAGTATTTT
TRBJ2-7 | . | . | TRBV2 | CASSEGTRLPYEQYF | TGTGCCAGCAGTGAGGGCACACGACTCCCCTACGAGCAGTACTTC
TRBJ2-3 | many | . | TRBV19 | CASSPSAWRGTYTDTQYF | TGTGCCAGTAGTCCATCTGCGTGGAGGGGGACTTACACAGATACGCAGTATTTT
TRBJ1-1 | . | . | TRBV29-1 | CSVEVTEAFF | TGCAGCGTTGAAGTCACTGAAGCTTTCTTT
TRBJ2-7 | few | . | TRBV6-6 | CASSYLLGQDGYEQYF | TGTGCCAGCAGTTACTTATTAGGGCAGGACGGCTACGAGCAGTACTTC
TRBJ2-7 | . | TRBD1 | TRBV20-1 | CSARGILDRAEQYF | TGCAGTGCTAGAGGTATCTTGGACAGGGCCGAGCAGTACTTC
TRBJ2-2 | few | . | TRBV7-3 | CASSMSGPTGELFF | TGTGCCAGCAGCATGAGCGGACCCACCGGGGAGCTGTTTTTT
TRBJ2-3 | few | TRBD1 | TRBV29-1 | CSVLTGGTDTQYF | TGCAGCGTTTTAACAGGGGGCACAGATACGCAGTATTTT
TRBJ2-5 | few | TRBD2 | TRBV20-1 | CSASETSGMKETQYF | TGCAGTGCTAGCGAGACTAGCGGAATGAAAGAGACCCAGTACTTC
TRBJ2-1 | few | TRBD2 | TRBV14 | CASSQGPLGGTLYNEQFF | TGTGCCAGCAGCCAAGGTCCCCTCGGGGGGACTCTCTACAATGAGCAGTTCTTC
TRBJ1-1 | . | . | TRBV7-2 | CASSPRLNTEAFF | TGTGCCAGCAGCCCGAGATTAAACACTGAAGCTTTCTTT
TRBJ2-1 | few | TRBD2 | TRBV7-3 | CASSPVARGGEQFF | TGTGCCAGCAGCCCAGTAGCACGCGGGGGGGAGCAGTTCTTC
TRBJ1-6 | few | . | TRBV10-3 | CAISDGFLQTSPLHF | TGTGCCATCAGTGATGGGTTCCTACAAACTTCACCCCTCCACTTT
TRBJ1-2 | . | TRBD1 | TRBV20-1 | CSASPGQAIYGYTF | TGCAGTGCTAGCCCGGGACAGGCTATCTATGGCTACACCTTC
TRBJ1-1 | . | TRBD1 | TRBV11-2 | CATSLGGQGRTEAFF | TGTGCCACCAGCTTGGGTGGACAGGGCCGGACTGAAGCTTTCTTT
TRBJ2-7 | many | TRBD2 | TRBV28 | CASSLVGTSVYEQYF | TGTGCCAGCAGTTTGGTAGGGACTAGCGTCTACGAGCAGTACTTC
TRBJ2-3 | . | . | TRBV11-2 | CASSPMAGTGPDTQYF | TGTGCCAGCAGCCCAATGGCGGGTACAGGTCCAGATACGCAGTATTTT
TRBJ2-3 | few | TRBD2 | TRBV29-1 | CSPKGLKVTDTQYF | TGCAGCCCCAAGGGACTAAAAGTAACAGATACGCAGTATTTT
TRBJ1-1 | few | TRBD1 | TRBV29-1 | CSVGDRALQAFF | TGCAGCGTTGGGGACAGGGCACTCCAAGCTTTCTTT
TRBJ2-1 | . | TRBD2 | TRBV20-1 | CSARDRKQSGRVQFF | TGCAGTGCTAGAGATCGGAAGCAAAGCGGGAGGGTCCAGTTCTTC
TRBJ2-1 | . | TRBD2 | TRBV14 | CASSQDRGTSGSSYNEQFF | TGTGCCAGCAGCCAAGATCGAGGGACTAGCGGGAGTTCCTACAATGAGCAGTTCTTC
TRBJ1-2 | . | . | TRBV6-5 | CASSYSIQGTYGYTF | TGTGCCAGCAGTTACTCGATTCAGGGGACCTATGGCTACACCTTC
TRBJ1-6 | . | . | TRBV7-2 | CASSSSDSPLHF | TGTGCCAGCAGCTCCTCCGATTCACCCCTCCACTTT
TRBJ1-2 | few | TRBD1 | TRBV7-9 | CASSFGQVNYGYTF | TGTGCCAGCAGCTTTGGACAGGTCAACTATGGCTACACCTTC
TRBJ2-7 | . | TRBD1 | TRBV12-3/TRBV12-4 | CASRKRTGITHEQYF | TGTGCCAGCAGGAAACGGACAGGGATTACCCACGAGCAGTACTTC
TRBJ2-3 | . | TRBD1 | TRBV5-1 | CASSFDRDADTQYF | TGCGCCAGCAGCTTTGACAGGGACGCAGATACGCAGTATTTT
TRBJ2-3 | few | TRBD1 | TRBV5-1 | CASSGRGQGVPDTQYF | TGCGCCAGCAGCGGGCGGGGACAGGGGGTTCCAGATACGCAGTATTTT
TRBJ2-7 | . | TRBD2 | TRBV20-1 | CSARDAALGGFRPYEQYF | TGCAGTGCTAGAGATGCCGCCCTCGGGGGGTTCAGACCTTACGAGCAGTACTTC
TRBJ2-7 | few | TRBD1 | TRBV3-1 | CASRRTGNAYEQYF | TGTGCCAGCAGACGGACAGGTAACGCCTACGAGCAGTACTTC
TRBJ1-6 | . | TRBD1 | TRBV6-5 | CASSDRDSSSYNSPLHF | TGTGCCAGCAGCGACCGGGACAGTAGCTCCTATAATTCACCCCTCCACTTT
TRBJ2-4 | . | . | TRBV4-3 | CASSQDPDSKKNIQYF | TGCGCCAGCAGCCAAGATCCGGACTCCAAAAAAAACATTCAGTACTTC
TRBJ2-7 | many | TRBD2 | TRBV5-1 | CASSSIAGGPNEQYF | TGCGCCAGCAGCTCCATAGCGGGAGGTCCAAACGAGCAGTACTTC
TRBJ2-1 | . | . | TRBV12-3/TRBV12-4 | CASSGVTLYNEQFF | TGTGCCAGCAGTGGGGTAACCCTATACAATGAGCAGTTCTTC
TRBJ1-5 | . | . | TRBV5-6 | CASSLGRCNQPQHF | TGTGCCAGCAGCTTAGGCAGGTGCAATCAGCCCCAGCATTTT
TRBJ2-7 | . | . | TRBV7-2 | CASSLEFGGEQYF | TGTGCCAGCAGCTTAGAGTTTGGGGGCGAGCAGTACTTC
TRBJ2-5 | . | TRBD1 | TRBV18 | CASSPPGQGSGTQYF | TGTGCCAGCTCACCACCGGGACAGGGTTCTGGGACCCAGTACTTC
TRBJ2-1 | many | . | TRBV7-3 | CASSLQRSSYNEQFF | TGTGCCAGCAGCTTACAGCGGAGCTCCTACAATGAGCAGTTCTTC
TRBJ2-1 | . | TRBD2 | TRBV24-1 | CATSDYRTSAKPNNEQFF | TGTGCCACCAGTGATTACCGGACTAGCGCAAAGCCTAACAATGAGCAGTTCTTC